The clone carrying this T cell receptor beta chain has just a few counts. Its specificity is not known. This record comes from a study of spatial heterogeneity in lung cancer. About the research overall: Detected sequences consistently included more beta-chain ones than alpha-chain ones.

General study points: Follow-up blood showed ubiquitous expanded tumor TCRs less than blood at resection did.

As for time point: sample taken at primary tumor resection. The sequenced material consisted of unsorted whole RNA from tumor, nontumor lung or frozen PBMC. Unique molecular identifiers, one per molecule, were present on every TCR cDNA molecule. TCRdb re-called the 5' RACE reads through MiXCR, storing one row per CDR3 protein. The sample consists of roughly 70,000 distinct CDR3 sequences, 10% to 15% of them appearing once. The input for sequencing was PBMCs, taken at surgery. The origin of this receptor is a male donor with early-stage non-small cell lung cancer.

CDR3 coding DNA: TGCGCCAGCAGCTTCGGCGGGCTTTCCGGCAATGAGCAGTTCTTC. It translates to CASSFGGLSGNEQFF. This sequence joins TRBV5-1 and TRBJ2-1, with D tentatively TRBD2 (5 bases). The CDR3 has 15 residues. Trimming left V 2 bases short and J 6 bases short, with 15 bases between. Germline V gives CDR1 SGHRS, CDR2 YFSETQ.